This paragraph reports one TCR beta chain. Antigen unknown. This record comes from a study of identical twins. Study-wide results and caveats: Zero-insertion analyses might be partly confounded by invariant T cells like MAIT and iNKT. Out-of-frame alpha sequences common to twins exhibited an excess of low generation probability. Surplus twin overlap in beta out-of-frame sequences was less pronounced. Instead of following the same donors, the conclusions were based on cross-sectional statistical analysis.

The CDR3 runs 12 residues. Germline V gene lookup returns CDR1 LGHDT and CDR2 YNNKEL (reference sequence). V was pared by 4 bases and J by 10 bases, with 8 bases between. TCRdb fed the 5' RACE reads into MiXCR, producing one record per CDR3 protein. Of approximately 700,000 distinct CDR3 sequences detected, roughly 18% appear once; the ten largest clones hold around 14%. A further study also used this sample, focusing on T cells expressing NK-cell markers.

The chain has TRBV3-1 and TRBJ1-6; no clear D gene. The sequence was obtained from a woman aged 18-29 years in good health. Sequenced input: PBMCs. The CDR3 spells CASSRERSPLHF. The DNA for the CDR3 is TGTGCCAGCAGCCGGGAACGATCACCCCTCCACTTT.